This passage covers 21 T cell receptor beta chains from one sample sequenced in a study of blood T cell repertoires in COVID-19. TCRdb's table, derived via immunoSEQ multiplex PCR, lists solely in-frame clones and lacks some. The sample contains some 50,000 clones, approximately 88% of which appear only once. The sample comprised peripheral blood. All receptors come from a human donor in a cohort sampled during active COVID-19.

The chain recombines TRBV5-6 with TRBJ1-2; TRBD1 matches 9 bases. V shed 2 bases and J 5 bases; nucleotides not matched to a gene: 4. CDR3 size: 14 residues. Germline CDR1 and CDR2: SGHDT and YYEEEE. The CDR3 here is CASSLQGAGYGYTF. The CDR3 nucleotides are TGTGCCAGCAGCTTACAGGGGGCTGGGTATGGCTACACCTTC.

The chain couples TRBV6-5 to TRBJ2-5, with D perhaps matching TRBD2 (7 bases). Deletions cut 6 bases from V and 5 bases from J, with 13 bases between. The CDR3 spans 13 residues. The germline CDR1 and CDR2 sequences are MNHEY and SVGAGI. This chain's CDR3 is CASSPGGLETQYF. The DNA for the CDR3 is TGTGCCAGCAGCCCCGGGGGGCTGGAGACCCAGTACTTC.

The gene calls are TRBV12-3 or TRBV12-4 and TRBJ2-1; tentatively, D is TRBD1 (6 bases). Trimming pared 1 base from V and 8 bases from J, leaving 9 bases between. The CDR3 totals 13 residues. The CDR3 region is CASSLGDIYEQFF. Written as DNA, the CDR3 is TGTGCCAGCAGTTTAGGGGACATCTATGAGCAGTTCTTC.

V usage is TRBV11-2 and J usage is TRBJ2-1, with TRBD2 matching over 14 bases. The CDR3 length is 19 residues. With V trimmed by 3 bases and J by 3 bases, 10 bases remained unmatched. From germline, CDR1 is SGHAT and CDR2 FQNNGV. The CDR3 DNA sequence: TGTGCCAGCAGCTTGCCTCTCAAGACTAGCGGGAGGGTCTACAATGAGCAGTTCTTC. Translation gives CASSLPLKTSGRVYNEQFF.

This clone was seen more than once but under ten times. The sample has other DNA sequences that encode this CDR3 too. This chain links TRBV5-1 with TRBJ1-3; no firm D call. V lost 2 bases to trimming and J lost 4 bases, with 7 bases between them. The CDR3 runs to 13 residues. In germline, CDR1 is SGHRS, CDR2 YFSETQ. CDR3 amino acids: CASSLGGGNTIYF. CDR3 in DNA: TGCGCCAGCAGCTTAGGAGGGGGAAACACCATATATTTT. Filled out from reference TRBV5-1 and TRBJ1-3, the complete variable domain reads KAGVTQTPRYLIKTRGQQVTLSCSPISGHRSVSWYQQTPGQGLQFLFEYFSETQRNKGNFPGRFSGRQFSNSRSEMNVSTLELGDSALYLCASSLGGGNTIYFGEGSWLTVV.

This clone was seen a few times. This chain connects TRBV9 to TRBJ1-5, with D perhaps TRBD1 (5 bases). Trimming pared 4 bases from V and 5 bases from J, leaving 16 bases between. In germline, CDR1 is SGDLS, CDR2 YYNGEE. The CDR3 sequence is 15 residues long. The CDR3 region has the DNA TGTGCCAGCAGCCGCGAGGTTGGGGCCGATCAGCCCCAGCATTTT. Translation: CASSREVGADQPQHF.

This chain joins TRBV6-5 and TRBJ1-2, with no clear D. The CDR3 runs 13 residues. With 0 bases removed from V and 2 bases from J, the gap between germline ends came to 4 bases. Germline CDR1 reads MNHEY; CDR2 reads SVGAGI. CDR3 DNA sequence: TGTGCCAGCAGTTACTCCGGGAACTATGGCTACACCTTC. Its protein product is CASSYSGNYGYTF.

The chain couples TRBV3-1 (or the pseudogene TRBV3-2) to TRBJ1-2; possible D gene TRBD1, 6 bases. The CDR3 is 12 residues long. The V gene lost 6 bases and the J gene lost 4 bases, with 9 bases spanning the gap. Looked up from germline, CDR1 is LGHDT and CDR2 is YNNKEL (reference sequence). The CDR3 nucleotides read TGTGCCAGCAGTGACAGGATCTATGGCTACACCTTC. As protein: CASSDRIYGYTF.

The chain has TRBV12-3 or TRBV12-4 and TRBJ1-3; D gene unclear. The V gene lost 1 base and the J gene lost 8 bases, with 9 bases spanning the gap. The CDR3 sequence is 13 residues long. CDR3 DNA: TGTGCCAGCAGTTTAGTCTGGAGACACACCATATATTTT. Its translation is CASSLVWRHTIYF.

The V gene is TRBV5-1, the J gene TRBJ2-5; maybe TRBD2 (6 bases). CDR3 length equals 15 residues. V dropped 2 bases and J dropped 5 bases, with 16 bases sitting between them. Germline CDR1 reads SGHRS; CDR2 reads YFSETQ. For the CDR3, the DNA is TGCGCCAGCAGCTTCTCGAGCGGGTTAGGGGAGACCCAGTACTTC. This sequence encodes CASSFSSGLGETQYF.

In its sample, this clone was seen once. This CDR3 is CASSRTGTGLEKLFF. The DNA for the CDR3 is TGTGCCAGTAGCCGGACCGGGACAGGGCTAGAAAAACTGTTTTTT. The V gene is TRBV19, the J gene TRBJ1-4; 9 bases are shared with TRBD1. The germline CDR1 and CDR2 sequences are LNHDA and SQIVND (reference sequence). J gave up 8 bases and V 6 bases, and 10 bases lay outside the gene matches. The CDR3 is made up of 15 amino acids.

The rearrangement joins TRBV4-2 to TRBJ2-3; 9 nucleotides match TRBD2. With 5 bases clipped from V and 3 bases from J, the junction kept 12 bases outside the gene matches. Germline CDR1 reads LGHNA; CDR2 reads YNFKEQ. CDR3 length: 17 amino acids. The CDR3 region is CASSSEVAGGPTDTQYF. The DNA for the CDR3 is TGTGCCAGCAGCTCGGAGGTGGCGGGGGGGCCAACAGATACGCAGTATTTT.

The chain uses TRBV12-3 or TRBV12-4 and TRBJ1-1; D may be TRBD1 (5 bases). The CDR3 spans 12 residues. The V end was cut by 6 bases, the J end by 1 base, with 6 bases between. The CDR3 coding sequence is TGTGCCAGCAGAACAGGGAACACTGAAGCTTTCTTT. Amino acid sequence: CASRTGNTEAFF.

The chain combines TRBV25-1 with TRBJ2-5; perhaps TRBD2 as D (6 bases). V was pared by 5 bases and J by 2 bases, with 12 bases between. The CDR3 consists of 14 residues. Looked up from germline, CDR1 is MGHDK and CDR2 is SYGVNS. CDR3 protein: CASSTQGGQETQYF. In DNA, the CDR3 is TGTGCCAGCAGTACTCAAGGAGGGCAAGAGACCCAGTACTTC.

The chain has TRBV3-1 (or the pseudogene TRBV3-2) and TRBJ1-6; D is ambiguous. CDR3 length: 15 amino acids. V was cut by 8 bases and J by 0 bases, with 11 bases left in between. Germline CDR1 LGHDT, CDR2 YNNKEL (reference sequence). Here the CDR3 reads CASGKQSSYNSPLHF. Here the CDR3 DNA reads TGTGCCAGCGGAAAACAGAGCTCCTATAATTCACCCCTCCACTTT.

This clone has only one observation. The DNA of the CDR3 is TGTGCCAGCAGCAACCCAAACAGGGGAGGAAATTCACCCCTCCACTTT. It encodes CASSNPNRGGNSPLHF. The V and J genes are TRBV3-1 (or the pseudogene TRBV3-2) and TRBJ1-6; TRBD1 matches at 7 bases. The germline CDR1 and CDR2 sequences are LGHDT and YNNKEL (reference sequence). V shed 5 bases, J shed 7 bases, and the junction held 11 bases outside the gene matches. CDR3 size: 16 residues.

This chain uses TRBV7-9 with TRBJ1-1; 9 nucleotides match TRBD1. Germline values: CDR1 SEHNR, CDR2 FQNEAQ (reference sequence). The CDR3 consists of 16 residues. V lost 5 bases, J lost 2 bases, and 9 bases stayed unmatched. CDR3 region: CASSRPGTGNNTEAFF. Here the CDR3 DNA reads TGTGCCAGCAGCCGTCCCGGGACAGGGAACAACACTGAAGCTTTCTTT.

This chain connects TRBV19 to TRBJ2-3, with TRBD2 identical over 7 bases. CDR1 LNHDA and CDR2 SQIVND come from the germline V gene (reference sequence). Germline trimming cut 6 bases from V and 2 bases from J; bases unmatched to any gene: 11. This CDR3 spans 16 amino acids. The CDR3 here is CASSRPREANTDTQYF. The CDR3 nucleotides are TGTGCCAGTAGCCGTCCACGGGAGGCTAACACAGATACGCAGTATTTT.

This clone was observed once. J is TRBJ1-6 and V is TRBV13; D is ambiguous. V lost 8 bases and J lost 0, with 8 bases in between. CDR1 is PRHDT and CDR2 is FYEKMQ in the germline V gene (reference sequence). The CDR3 length is 14 residues. Written as DNA, the CDR3 is TGTGCCAGCCGCGAGAGCTCCTATAATTCACCCCTCCACTTT. Its protein is CASRESSYNSPLHF.

The genes are TRBV7-6 and TRBJ2-2; 13 positions match TRBD2. With V trimmed by 5 bases and J by 6 bases, 3 bases remained unmatched. The CDR3 length is 15 residues. Germline CDR1 reads SGHVS; CDR2 reads FNYEAQ. CDR3 sequence: CASSPGLAGAGELFF. Written as DNA, the CDR3 is TGTGCCAGCAGCCCCGGACTAGCGGGGGCCGGGGAGCTGTTTTTT.

The chain couples TRBV7-2 to TRBJ1-4; 7 bases line up with TRBD1. Losses at the gene ends were 5 bases for V and 0 bases for J; bases not matched to a gene: 6. Germline loops: CDR1 SGHTA, CDR2 FQGNSA. This CDR3 spans 16 amino acids. The CDR3 protein is CASSPQGLSTNEKLFF. CDR3 bases: TGTGCCAGCAGCCCACAGGGGCTCTCAACTAATGAAAAACTGTTTTTT.